This T cell receptor (beta chain) was recovered during a study of siplizumab effects on memory and regulatory T cells. Regarding the study as a whole: Assignment of a naive or memory phenotype failed for roughly 80-96% of the proliferating CD4+ or CD8+ clones.

It was 85,000 to 100,000 TCR templates that were assayed per sample. The protocol was immunoSEQ multiplex PCR, while the TCRdb copy is restricted to in-frame clones and leaves out a portion. Found here are about 120,000 clones, over 85% of them singletons; the top ten hold over 0.15%. Concerning this clone: The antigen is undetermined.

Germline CDR1 reads SGHTA; CDR2 reads FQGNSA. The CDR3 is made up of 16 amino acids. J lost 2 bases, V lost 4 bases, and 6 bases had no gene match. The chain links TRBV7-2 to TRBJ2-3; 10 bases match TRBD2. This receptor was taken from a human donor in good health. The source material was non-Treg CD4+ T cells sorted from blood. The CDR3: CASSWDSGRLTDTQYF. The CDR3 DNA reads as TGTGCCAGCAGCTGGGATAGCGGGAGGCTCACAGATACGCAGTATTTT. The full variable domain, in which reference TRBV7-2 and TRBJ2-3 provide the parts outside the CDR3, is GAGVSQSPSNKVTEKGKDVELRCDPISGHTALYWYRQSLGQGLEFLIYFQGNSAPDKSGLPSDRFSAERTGGSVSTLTIQRTQQEDSAVYLCASSWDSGRLTDTQYFGPGTRLTVL.